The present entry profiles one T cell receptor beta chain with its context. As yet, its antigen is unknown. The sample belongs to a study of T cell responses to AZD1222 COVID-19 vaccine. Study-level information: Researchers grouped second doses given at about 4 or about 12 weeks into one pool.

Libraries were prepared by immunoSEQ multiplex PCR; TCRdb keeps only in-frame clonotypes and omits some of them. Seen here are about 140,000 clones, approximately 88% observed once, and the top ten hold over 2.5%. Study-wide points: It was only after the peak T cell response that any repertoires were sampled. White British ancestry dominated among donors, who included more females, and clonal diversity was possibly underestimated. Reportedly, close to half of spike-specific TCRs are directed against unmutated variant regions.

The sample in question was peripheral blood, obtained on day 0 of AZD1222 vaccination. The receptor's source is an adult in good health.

The CDR3 loop reads CASSYHRGMGTTNEKLFF. The CDR3 coding sequence is TGTGCCAGCAGTTACCACAGGGGTATGGGTACAACTAATGAAAAACTGTTTTTT. The chain recombines TRBV6-2 or TRBV6-3 with TRBJ1-4; 7 positions match TRBD1. The CDR3 runs to 18 residues. Unmatched junction bases numbered 9, after V lost 2 bases and J lost 0 bases. Germline V gene sequence: CDR1 MNHEY, CDR2 SVGEGT.